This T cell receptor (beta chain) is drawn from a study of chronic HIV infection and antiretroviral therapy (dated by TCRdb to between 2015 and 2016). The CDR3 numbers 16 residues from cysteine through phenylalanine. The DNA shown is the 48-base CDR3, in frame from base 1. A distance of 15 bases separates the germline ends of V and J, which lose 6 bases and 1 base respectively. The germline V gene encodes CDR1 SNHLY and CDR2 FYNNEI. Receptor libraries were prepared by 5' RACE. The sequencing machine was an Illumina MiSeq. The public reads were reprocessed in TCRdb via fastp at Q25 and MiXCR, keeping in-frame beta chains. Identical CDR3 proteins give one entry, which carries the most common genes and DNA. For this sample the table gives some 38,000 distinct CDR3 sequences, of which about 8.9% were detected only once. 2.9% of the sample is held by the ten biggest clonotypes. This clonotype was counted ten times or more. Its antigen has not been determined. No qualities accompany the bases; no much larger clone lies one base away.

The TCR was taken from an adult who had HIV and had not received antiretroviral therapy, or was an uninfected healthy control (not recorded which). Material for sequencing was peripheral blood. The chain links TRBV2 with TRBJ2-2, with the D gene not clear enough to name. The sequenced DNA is TGTGCCAGCAGACAGACGCGCTCCCTGAACACCGGGGAGCTGTTTTTT. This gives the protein CASRQTRSLNTGELFF. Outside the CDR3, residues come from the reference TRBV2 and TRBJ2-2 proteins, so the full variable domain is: EPEVTQTPSHQVTQMGQEVILRCVPISNHLYFYWYRQILGQKVEFLVSFYNNEISEKSEIFDDQFSVERPDGSNFTLKIRSTKLEDSAMYFCASRQTRSLNTGELFFGEGSRLTVL.